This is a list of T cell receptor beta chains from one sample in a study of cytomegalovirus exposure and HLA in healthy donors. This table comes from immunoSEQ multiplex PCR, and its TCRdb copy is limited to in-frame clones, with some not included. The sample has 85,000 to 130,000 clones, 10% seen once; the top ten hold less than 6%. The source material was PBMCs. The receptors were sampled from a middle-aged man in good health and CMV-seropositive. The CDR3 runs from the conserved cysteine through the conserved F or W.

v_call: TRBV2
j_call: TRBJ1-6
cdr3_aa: CASKAGQRSYNSPLHF

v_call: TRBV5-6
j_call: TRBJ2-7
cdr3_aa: CASSLGTGSNEQYF

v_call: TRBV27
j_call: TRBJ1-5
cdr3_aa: CASSRQGSNQPQHF

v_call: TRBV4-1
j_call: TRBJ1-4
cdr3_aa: CASSQRVTGAGKLFF

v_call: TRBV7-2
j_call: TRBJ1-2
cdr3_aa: CASSLMPGQVHYGYTF

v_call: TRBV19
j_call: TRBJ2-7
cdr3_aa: CASSVTASYEQYF

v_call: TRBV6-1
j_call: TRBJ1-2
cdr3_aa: CASSELPDRAYGYTF

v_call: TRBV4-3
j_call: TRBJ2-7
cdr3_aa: CASSRYHAGTGVYEQYF

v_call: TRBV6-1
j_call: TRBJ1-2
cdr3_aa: CASSELVYGYTF

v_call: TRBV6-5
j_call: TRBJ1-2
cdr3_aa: CASSYAGNRYGYTF

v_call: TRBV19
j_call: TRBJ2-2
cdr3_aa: CASRTRNTGELFF

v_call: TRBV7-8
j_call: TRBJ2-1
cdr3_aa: CASSPGNFNEQFF

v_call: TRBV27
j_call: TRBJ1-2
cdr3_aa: CASSSSGTGGGGYTF

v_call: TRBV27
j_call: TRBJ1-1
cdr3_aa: CASSSRGTHLDTEAFF

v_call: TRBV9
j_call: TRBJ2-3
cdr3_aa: CASSVLSGDTQYF

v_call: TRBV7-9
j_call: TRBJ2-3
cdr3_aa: CASSLAGGETDTQYF

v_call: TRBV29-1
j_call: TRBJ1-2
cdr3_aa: CSVEVVPRMGRGNYGYTF

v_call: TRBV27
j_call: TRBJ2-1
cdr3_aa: CASSSRLAGVANNEQFF

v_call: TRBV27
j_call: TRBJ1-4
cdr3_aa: CASSPTAGTGSGKLFF

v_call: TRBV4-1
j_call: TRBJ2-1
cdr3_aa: CASSLSGTGNSEQFF

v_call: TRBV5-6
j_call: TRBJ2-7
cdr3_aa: CASSPGVSYEQYF

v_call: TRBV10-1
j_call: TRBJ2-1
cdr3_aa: CASSGLAGGPDEQFF

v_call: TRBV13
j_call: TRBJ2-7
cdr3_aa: CASSQISDSYEQYF

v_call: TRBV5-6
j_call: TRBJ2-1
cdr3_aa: CASSLSRDSSYNEQFF

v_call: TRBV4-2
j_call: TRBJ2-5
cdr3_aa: CASSQPTSGRRETQYF

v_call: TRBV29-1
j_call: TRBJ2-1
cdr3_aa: CSAVAGDNEQFF

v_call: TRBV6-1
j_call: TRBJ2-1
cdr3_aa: CASSDGPGQRAQNEQFF

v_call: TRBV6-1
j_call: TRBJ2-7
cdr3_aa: CAGAGQGGGYEQYF

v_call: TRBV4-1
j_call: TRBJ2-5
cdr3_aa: CASSQDPLADFQETQYF

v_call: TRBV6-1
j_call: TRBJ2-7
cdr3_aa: CASSGLAGGHSYEQYF

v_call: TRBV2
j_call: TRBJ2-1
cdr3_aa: CARGGAVSGHEQFF

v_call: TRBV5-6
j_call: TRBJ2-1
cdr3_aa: CASSLVPGNEQFF

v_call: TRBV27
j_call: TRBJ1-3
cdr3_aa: CASTLQGYSGNTIYF

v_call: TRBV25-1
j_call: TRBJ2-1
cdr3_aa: CASSAPGLAGVSYNEQFF

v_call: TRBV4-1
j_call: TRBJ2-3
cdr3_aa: CASSQATPGLAGGTDTQYF

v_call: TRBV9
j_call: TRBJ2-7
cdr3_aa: CASSVGSGTSYEQYF